This T cell receptor beta chain derives from a study of T cells in Graves' hyperthyroidism and ophthalmopathy. This CDR3 has 15 amino acids. V dropped 0 bases and J dropped 4 bases, with 16 bases sitting between them. The germline V gene encodes CDR1 DFQATT and CDR2 SNEGSKA (reference sequence). An absence of ophthalmopathy progression within 18 months meant stable Graves' hyperthyroidism. The hyperthyroidism patients had all been newly diagnosed, and their disease duration was under 2 months. Their ages ranged from 18 to 65 years. It was uncontrolled infection, other autoimmune disease, pregnancy or lactation that excluded patients. Diagnoses were established using clinical symptoms, serum thyroxine and TRAb, thyroid ultrasound and orbital computed tomography. Researchers amplified the TCR beta CDR3 regions from RNA transcripts. HTBI primers were the set used in a first-round RT-PCR of the TCR CDR3. Via MiXCR, TCRdb re-called the multiplex PCR reads, giving one row per CDR3 protein. The table records 500,000 to 750,000 distinct CDR3 sequences, approximately 15% of them present only once.

The sample comprised blood. The chain carries TRBV20-1 and TRBJ2-7, with unresolved D. This sequence originates from a woman aged 30 to 39 with Graves' hyperthyroidism. The CDR3 DNA sequence: TGCAGTGCTAGAGATCCCCACCAGAACCGATACGAGCAGTACTTC. This codes for CSARDPHQNRYEQYF.